A single sample gave rise to the 16 T cell receptor beta chains below, sequenced in a study of CD8 T cells in ankylosing spondylitis. TCRdb re-analysed the 5' RACE reads in MiXCR, keeping a single row per CDR3 protein. Of about 800,000 distinct CDR3 sequences in the sample, around 11% were seen once. For these TCRs, the target antigens are not known. Study-wide results and limits: Apparently characteristic of ankylosing spondylitis blood was a TCR beta motif (eight highly homologous variants).

Sequencing used blood, either unsorted or a sorted T cell fraction (not recorded which). These TCRs come from a male donor with ankylosing spondylitis.

Only a few counts were recorded for this clonotype. The chain links TRBV6-2 or TRBV6-3 to TRBJ2-7, with 8 bases lining up with TRBD1. Losses at the gene ends were 6 bases for V and 2 bases for J; bases not matched to a gene: 9. This CDR3 is built from 15 residues. From germline, CDR1 is MNHEY and CDR2 SVGEGT. Written as DNA, the CDR3 is TGTGCCAGCAGCCGATCGAGACAGGGGACCTACGAGCAGTACTTC. This gives the protein CASSRSRQGTYEQYF.

This clonotype occurred many times. The rearrangement links TRBV12-3 or TRBV12-4 to TRBJ2-7; maybe TRBD2 (6 bases). V was trimmed by 5 bases and J by 2 bases, leaving 13 bases between them. The CDR3 covers 14 residues. The CDR3 is CASSPGSPPYEQYF. DNA of the CDR3: TGTGCCAGCAGTCCCGGGAGCCCTCCCTACGAGCAGTACTTC.

This clonotype showed up just a few times. The J gene is TRBJ1-6, the V gene TRBV28; tentative D call: TRBD1 (5 bases). With 6 bases removed from V and 5 bases from J, the gap between germline ends came to 17 bases. This CDR3 is 16 amino acids long. Germline V gives CDR1 MDHEN, CDR2 SYDVKM. The CDR3 DNA sequence: TGTGCCAGCAGATCAAGTGGATCGGGGGATAATTCACCCCTCCACTTT. Translated: CASRSSGSGDNSPLHF.

This clonotype was seen more than once but under ten times. The chain combines TRBV20-1 with TRBJ2-7, with no clear D. Germline values: CDR1 DFQATT, CDR2 SNEGSKA (reference sequence). The CDR3 has 9 amino acids. The CDR3, as DNA: TGCAGGCTACCTGGGGAGCAGTACTTC. This translates into CRLPGEQYF.

This clonotype was counted a few times. V and J are TRBV24-1 and TRBJ2-5; 8 bases are a match to TRBD2. Germline loops: CDR1 KGHDR, CDR2 SFDVKD. With V trimmed by 3 bases and J by 4 bases, 3 bases remained unmatched. This CDR3 is built from 14 residues. CDR3 residues: CATSDAGGLETQYF. The CDR3 region has the DNA TGTGCCACCAGTGATGCGGGAGGCTTAGAGACCCAGTACTTC.

The chain combines TRBV7-2 with TRBJ2-5; D is unresolved. Germline V gene lookup returns CDR1 SGHTA and CDR2 FQGNSA. Trimming cost V 4 bases and J 4 bases, with 7 bases left between them. This CDR3 contains 12 residues. The CDR3 DNA reads as TGTGCCAGCAGCTCAGACATAGAGACCCAGTACTTC. It codes for CASSSDIETQYF.

J is TRBJ2-1 and V is TRBV3-1; D is possibly TRBD2 (5 bases). This CDR3 spans 15 amino acids. Germline CDR1 and CDR2: LGHDT and YNNKEL (reference sequence). The V end was cut by 7 bases, the J end by 6 bases, with 19 bases between. CDR3 bases: TGTGCCAGCACCGGAAGCGGACGTGGCCCCAATGAGCAGTTCTTC. It translates to CASTGSGRGPNEQFF.

This clonotype has only a few counts. The chain links TRBV30 to TRBJ1-2; unclear D gene. Trimming took off 3 bases at V and 5 bases at J, with 13 bases between the two ends. The CDR3 spans 13 residues. The germline CDR1 and CDR2 sequences are GTSNPN and SVGIG (reference sequence). CDR3 residues: CAWSTGSSYGYTF. The CDR3 DNA follows: TGTGCCTGGAGCACGGGGAGCTCTTATGGCTACACCTTC.

V and J are TRBV28 and TRBJ2-7; tentative D call: TRBD2 (5 bases). The CDR3 loop spans 14 amino acids. Trimming removed 5 bases at V and 7 bases at J, with 18 bases between. From germline, CDR1 is MDHEN and CDR2 SYDVKM. The CDR3 loop reads CASSRVIWTGEQYF. DNA of the CDR3: TGTGCCAGCAGTCGGGTCATCTGGACGGGGGAGCAGTACTTC.

The gene calls are TRBV20-1 and TRBJ2-3; D is unresolved. Germline CDR1 is DFQATT and CDR2 is SNEGSKA (reference sequence). The CDR3 has 14 residues. The V end was cut by 3 bases, the J end by 0 bases, with 10 bases between. The chain's CDR3 is CSASQADSTDTQYF. The CDR3 DNA reads as TGCAGTGCTAGTCAGGCAGACAGCACAGATACGCAGTATTTT.

V is TRBV5-1 and J is TRBJ2-5; 10 bases align to TRBD2. Germline CDR1 is SGHRS and CDR2 is YFSETQ. V shed 2 bases and J 5 bases; nucleotides not matched to a gene: 6. This CDR3 comprises 15 residues. Here the CDR3 DNA reads TGCGCCAGCAGCTTCCCAGCGGGAGGGGAGGAGACCCAGTACTTC. Protein: CASSFPAGGEETQYF.

This clonotype was detected ten times or more. The chain uses TRBV29-1 and TRBJ2-1; D unclear. The CDR3 is 12 amino acids. Germline V gene data show CDR1 as SQVTM and CDR2 as ANQGSEA. The CDR3: CSAGVSYNEQFF. The CDR3 nucleotides read TGCAGTGCCGGCGTATCCTACAATGAGCAGTTCTTC.

This chain links TRBV5-1 with TRBJ2-3; D is possibly TRBD2 (6 bases). The CDR3 spans 15 residues. Between the trimmed V and J ends, which lost 5 bases and 3 bases, there was a span of 16 bases. From germline, CDR1 is SGHRS and CDR2 YFSETQ. DNA of the CDR3: TGCGCCAGCAGAAGGGGCTGGGGAGGAACAGATACGCAGTATTTT. This encodes CASRRGWGGTDTQYF.

This chain connects TRBV5-1 to TRBJ1-5; possible D gene TRBD1, 5 bases. Trimming cost V 3 bases and J 5 bases, with 18 bases left between them. Germline assignment: CDR1 SGHRS and CDR2 YFSETQ. CDR3 length: 16 amino acids. The CDR3 sequence is CASSWGMGDRDQPQHF. CDR3 nucleotide sequence: TGCGCCAGCAGCTGGGGAATGGGGGATCGGGATCAGCCCCAGCATTTT. Supplemented by reference TRBV5-1 and TRBJ1-5, the full variable domain reads KAGVTQTPRYLIKTRGQQVTLSCSPISGHRSVSWYQQTPGQGLQFLFEYFSETQRNKGNFPGRFSGRQFSNSRSEMNVSTLELGDSALYLCASSWGMGDRDQPQHFGDGTRLSIL.

The chain employs TRBV29-1 and TRBJ1-4; possible D gene TRBD1, 5 bases. From germline, CDR1 is SQVTM and CDR2 ANQGSEA. The CDR3 totals 13 residues. Trimming pared 7 bases from V and 7 bases from J, leaving 16 bases between. The CDR3 nucleotides are TGCAGCGCTGCCGGCCAGGGCGGTGAAAAACTGTTTTTT. Translated, it gives CSAAGQGGEKLFF.

This clonotype was counted a few times. The chain carries TRBV7-6 and TRBJ2-2; 7 bases line up with TRBD1. Germline V gives CDR1 SGHVS, CDR2 FNYEAQ. CDR3 length equals 15 residues. J was trimmed by 3 bases and V by 5 bases; bases with no gene match: 6. In DNA form, the CDR3 reads TGTGCCAGCAGCCTCGGGACAGTGTACACCGGGGAGCTGTTTTTT. Amino acids: CASSLGTVYTGELFF. Variable domain in full (rest from reference TRBV7-6 and TRBJ2-2): GAGVSQSPRYKVTKRGQDVALRCDPISGHVSLYWYRQALGQGPEFLTYFNYEAQQDKSGLPNDRFSAERPEGSISTLTIQRTEQRDSAMYRCASSLGTVYTGELFFGEGSRLTVL.